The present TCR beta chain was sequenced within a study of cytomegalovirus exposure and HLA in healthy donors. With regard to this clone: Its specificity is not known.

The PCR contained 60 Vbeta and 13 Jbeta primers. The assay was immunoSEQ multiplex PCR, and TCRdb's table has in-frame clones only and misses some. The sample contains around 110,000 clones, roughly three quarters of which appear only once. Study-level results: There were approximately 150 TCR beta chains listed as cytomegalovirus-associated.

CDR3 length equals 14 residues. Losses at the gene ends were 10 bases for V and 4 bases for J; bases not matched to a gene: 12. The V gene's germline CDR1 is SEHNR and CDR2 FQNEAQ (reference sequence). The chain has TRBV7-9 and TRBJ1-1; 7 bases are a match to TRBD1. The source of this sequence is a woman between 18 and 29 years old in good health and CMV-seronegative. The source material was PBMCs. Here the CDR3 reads CATPAIPGGTEAFF. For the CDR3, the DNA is TGTGCCACCCCGGCAATCCCAGGGGGCACTGAAGCTTTCTTT.